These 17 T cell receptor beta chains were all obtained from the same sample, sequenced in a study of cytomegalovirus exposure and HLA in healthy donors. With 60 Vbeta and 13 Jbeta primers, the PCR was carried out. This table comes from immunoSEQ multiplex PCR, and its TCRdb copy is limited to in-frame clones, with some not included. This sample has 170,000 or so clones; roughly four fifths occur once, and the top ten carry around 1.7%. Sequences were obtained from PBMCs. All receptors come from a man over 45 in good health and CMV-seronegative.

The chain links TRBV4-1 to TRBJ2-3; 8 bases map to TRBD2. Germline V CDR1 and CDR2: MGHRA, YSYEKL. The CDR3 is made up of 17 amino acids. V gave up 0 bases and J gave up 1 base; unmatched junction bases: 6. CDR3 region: CASSQDKPGGGTDTQYF. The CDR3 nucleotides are TGCGCCAGCAGCCAAGATAAACCCGGGGGGGGCACAGATACGCAGTATTTT.

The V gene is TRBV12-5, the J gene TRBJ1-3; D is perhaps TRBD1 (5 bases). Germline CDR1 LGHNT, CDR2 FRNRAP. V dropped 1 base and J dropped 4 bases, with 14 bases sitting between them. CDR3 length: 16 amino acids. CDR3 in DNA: TGTGCTAGTGGTTTGGGACAGAGCCAGAGGGGAAACACCATATATTTT. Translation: CASGLGQSQRGNTIYF. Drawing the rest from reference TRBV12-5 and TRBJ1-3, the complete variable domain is DARVTQTPRHKVTEMGQEVTMRCQPILGHNTVFWYRQTMMQGLELLAYFRNRAPLDDSGMPKDRFSAEMPDATLATLKIQPSEPRDSAVYFCASGLGQSQRGNTIYFGEGSWLTVV.

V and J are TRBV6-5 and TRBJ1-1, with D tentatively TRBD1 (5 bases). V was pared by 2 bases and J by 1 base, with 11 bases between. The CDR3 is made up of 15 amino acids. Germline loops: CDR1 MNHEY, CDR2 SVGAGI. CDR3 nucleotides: TGTGCCAGCAGTTACGCGATACAGGCGAACACTGAAGCTTTCTTT. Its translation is CASSYAIQANTEAFF.

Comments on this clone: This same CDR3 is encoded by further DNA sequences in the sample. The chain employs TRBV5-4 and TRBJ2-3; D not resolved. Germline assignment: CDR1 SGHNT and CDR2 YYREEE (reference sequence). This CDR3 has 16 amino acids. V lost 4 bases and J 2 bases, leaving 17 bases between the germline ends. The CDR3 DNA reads TGTGCCAGCAGCCCCCCAGGCCTGTTGGCCACAGATACGCAGTATTTT. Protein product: CASSPPGLLATDTQYF.

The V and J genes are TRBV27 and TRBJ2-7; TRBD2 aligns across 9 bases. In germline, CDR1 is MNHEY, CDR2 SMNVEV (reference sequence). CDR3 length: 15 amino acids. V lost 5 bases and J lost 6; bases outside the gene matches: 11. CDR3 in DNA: TGTGCCAGCAGTCAGCGAGGGACTAGCCATCCCGAGCAGTACTTC. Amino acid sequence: CASSQRGTSHPEQYF.

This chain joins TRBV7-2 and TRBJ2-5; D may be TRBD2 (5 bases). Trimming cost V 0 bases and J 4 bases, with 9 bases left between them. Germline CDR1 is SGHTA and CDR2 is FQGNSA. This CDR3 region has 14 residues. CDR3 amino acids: CASSLAFGGETQYF. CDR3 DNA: TGTGCCAGCAGCTTAGCATTCGGAGGAGAGACCCAGTACTTC.

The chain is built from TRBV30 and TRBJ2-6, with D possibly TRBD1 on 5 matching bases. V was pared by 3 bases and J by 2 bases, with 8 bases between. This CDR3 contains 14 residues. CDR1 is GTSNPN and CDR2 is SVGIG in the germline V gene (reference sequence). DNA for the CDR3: TGTGCCTGGAGACAGGTTCCTGGGGCCAACGTCCTGACTTTC. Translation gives CAWRQVPGANVLTF.

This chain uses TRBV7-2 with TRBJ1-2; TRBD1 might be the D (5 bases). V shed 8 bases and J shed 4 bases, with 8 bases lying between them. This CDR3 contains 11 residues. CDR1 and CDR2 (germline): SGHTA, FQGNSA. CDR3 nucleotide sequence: TGTGCCAGCCAAGACAGCTATGGCTACACCTTC. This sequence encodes CASQDSYGYTF.

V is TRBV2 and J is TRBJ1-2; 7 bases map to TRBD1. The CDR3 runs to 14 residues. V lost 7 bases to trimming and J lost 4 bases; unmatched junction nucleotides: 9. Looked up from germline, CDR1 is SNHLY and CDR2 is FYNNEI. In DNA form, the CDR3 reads TGTGCCAGCACCCCCGGGACAGATGTCTATGGCTACACCTTC. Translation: CASTPGTDVYGYTF.

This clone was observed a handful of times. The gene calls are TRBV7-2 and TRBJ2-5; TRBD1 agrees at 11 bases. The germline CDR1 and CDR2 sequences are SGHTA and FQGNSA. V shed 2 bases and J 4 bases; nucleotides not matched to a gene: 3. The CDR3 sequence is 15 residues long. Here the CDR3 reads CASSLPGQGGETQYF. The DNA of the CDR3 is TGTGCCAGCAGCTTACCGGGACAGGGGGGAGAGACCCAGTACTTC. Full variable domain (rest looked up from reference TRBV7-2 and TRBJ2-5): GAGVSQSPSNKVTEKGKDVELRCDPISGHTALYWYRQSLGQGLEFLIYFQGNSAPDKSGLPSDRFSAERTGGSVSTLTIQRTQQEDSAVYLCASSLPGQGGETQYFGPGTRLLVL.

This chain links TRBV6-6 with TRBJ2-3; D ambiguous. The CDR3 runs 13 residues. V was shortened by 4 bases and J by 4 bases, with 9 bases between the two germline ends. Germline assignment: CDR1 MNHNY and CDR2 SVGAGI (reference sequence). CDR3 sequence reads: CASSSDWPDTQYF. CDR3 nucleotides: TGTGCCAGCAGTTCCGACTGGCCAGATACGCAGTATTTT.

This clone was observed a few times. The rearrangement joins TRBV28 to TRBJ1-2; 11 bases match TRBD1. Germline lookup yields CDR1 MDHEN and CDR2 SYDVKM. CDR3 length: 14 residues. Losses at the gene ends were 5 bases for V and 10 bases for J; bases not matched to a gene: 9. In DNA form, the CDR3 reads TGTGCCAGCAGTCCACTAGGGACAGGGGGTAACTACACCTTC. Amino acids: CASSPLGTGGNYTF.

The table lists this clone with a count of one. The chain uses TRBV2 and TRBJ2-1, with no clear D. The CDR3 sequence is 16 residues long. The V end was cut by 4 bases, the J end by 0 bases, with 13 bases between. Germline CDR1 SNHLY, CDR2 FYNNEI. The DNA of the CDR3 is TGTGCCAGCAGTGCGGTTACCCTGAGCTCCTACAATGAGCAGTTCTTC. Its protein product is CASSAVTLSSYNEQFF. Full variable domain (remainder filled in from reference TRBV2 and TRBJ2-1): EPEVTQTPSHQVTQMGQEVILRCVPISNHLYFYWYRQILGQKVEFLVSFYNNEISEKSEIFDDQFSVERPDGSNFTLKIRSTKLEDSAMYFCASSAVTLSSYNEQFFGPGTRLTVL.

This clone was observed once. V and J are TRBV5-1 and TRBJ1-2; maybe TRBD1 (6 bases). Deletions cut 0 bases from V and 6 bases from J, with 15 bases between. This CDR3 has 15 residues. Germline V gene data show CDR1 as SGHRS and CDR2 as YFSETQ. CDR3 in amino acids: CASSLGGGPGDGYTF. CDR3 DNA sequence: TGCGCCAGCAGCTTGGGTGGGGGCCCGGGCGATGGCTACACCTTC.

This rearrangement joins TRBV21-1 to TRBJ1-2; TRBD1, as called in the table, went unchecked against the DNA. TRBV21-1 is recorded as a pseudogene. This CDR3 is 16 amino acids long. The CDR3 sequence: CASSKVFDSQGRGYTF. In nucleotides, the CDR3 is TGTGCCAGCAGCAAAGTCTTTGACAGCCAAGGAAGGGGCTACACCTTC.

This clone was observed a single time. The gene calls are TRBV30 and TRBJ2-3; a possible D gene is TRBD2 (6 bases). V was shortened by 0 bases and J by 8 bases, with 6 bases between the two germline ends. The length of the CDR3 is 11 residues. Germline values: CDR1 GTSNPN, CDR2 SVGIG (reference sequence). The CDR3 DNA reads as TGTGCCTGGAGTGTCGGGGGTACGCAGTATTTT. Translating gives CAWSVGGTQYF. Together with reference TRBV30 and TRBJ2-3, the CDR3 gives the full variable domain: SQTIHQWPATLVQPVGSPLSLECTVEGTSNPNLYWYRQAAGRGLQLLFYSVGIGQISSEVPQNLSASRPQDRQFILSSKKLLLSDSGFYLCAWSVGGTQYFGPGTRLTVL.

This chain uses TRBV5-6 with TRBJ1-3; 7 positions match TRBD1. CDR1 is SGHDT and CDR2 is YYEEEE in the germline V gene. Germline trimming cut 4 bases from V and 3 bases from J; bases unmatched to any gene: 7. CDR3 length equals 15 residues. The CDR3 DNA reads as TGTGCCAGCAGCCAGACAGGGACTAGTGGAAACACCATATATTTT. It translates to CASSQTGTSGNTIYF.